The rows below give T cell receptor beta chains drawn from one sample of a study of blood T cell repertoires in COVID-19. TCRdb's copy holds only in-frame clones and misses some; the assay was immunoSEQ multiplex PCR. The sample carries 220,000 or so clones, 80% to 85% recorded once. Sequencing input: peripheral blood. The origin of the receptors is a woman of 80 years or more with COVID-19, enrolled during active disease. Both conserved end residues are part of each CDR3. The order of the fields is V gene, clone size, J gene, D gene, CDR3 DNA, CDR3 protein. D genes are given only for firm matches. Rows give clone size only sometimes, using once, few, many, or a class for an expanded clone.

>TRBV18|few|TRBJ1-3|.
TGTGCCAGCTCACCACCCTCTACTGGAAACACCATATATTTT
CASSPPSTGNTIYF
>TRBV28|.|TRBJ1-2|TRBD1
TGTGCCAGCAGTTTAGGGACAGTTTACTATGGCTACACCTTC
CASSLGTVYYGYTF
>TRBV5-4|.|TRBJ1-6|.
TGTGCCAGCAGCTTAGAGGGACTCTCCTATAATTCACCCCTCCACTTT
CASSLEGLSYNSPLHF
>TRBV27|.|TRBJ2-4|TRBD2
TGTGCCAGCAGTTTATCGAAATCCCGGGGGGGCAAAAACATTCAGTACTTC
CASSLSKSRGGKNIQYF
>TRBV7-2|.|TRBJ1-1|TRBD1
TGTGCCAGCAGCTTCCCCAGGGGGCGACCGAACACTGAAGCTTTCTTT
CASSFPRGRPNTEAFF
>TRBV6-1|.|TRBJ2-6|.
TGTGCCAGCAGTGATAGCGTTTCTGGGGCCAACGTCCTGACTTTC
CASSDSVSGANVLTF
>TRBV6-2/TRBV6-3|many|TRBJ2-7|.
TGTGCCAGCAGTCGATACCTGACTAGTGCCTACGAGCAGTACTTC
CASSRYLTSAYEQYF
>TRBV6-5|.|TRBJ2-1|.
TGTGCCAGCAGCGGTACAGGGATGGGGAATGAGCAGTTCTTC
CASSGTGMGNEQFF
>TRBV15|.|TRBJ2-7|TRBD1
TGTGCCACCAGCAGAGCCCCAGGACAGGGAAACAATCTTCGCGAGCAGTACTTC
CATSRAPGQGNNLREQYF
>TRBV5-1|.|TRBJ2-5|.
TGCGCCAGCAGCGCGGCCCCCCCGGGGACCCAGTACTTC
CASSAAPPGTQYF
>TRBV5-5|.|TRBJ2-7|TRBD2
TGTGCCAGCAGCGCCCAGGTGGCTAGCGGGAGCCACGAGCAGTACTTC
CASSAQVASGSHEQYF
>TRBV30|.|TRBJ1-4|.
TGTGCCTGGACACTTGAAAAACTGTTTTTT
CAWTLEKLFF
>TRBV7-7|.|TRBJ2-3|TRBD2
TGTGCTAGCAGCCCGGTAGCGGGGGGCACAGATACGCAGTATTTT
CASSPVAGGTDTQYF
>TRBV9|few|TRBJ1-4|.
TGTGCCAGCAGCCCTCTACTTGGGGGGGCTAATGAAAAACTGTTTTTT
CASSPLLGGANEKLFF
>TRBV5-1|.|TRBJ2-2|TRBD2
TGCGCCAGCAGCTTCCTTGTTCTAGCGGGAGAGGTCGGGGAGCTGTTTTTT
CASSFLVLAGEVGELFF
>TRBV15|.|TRBJ2-3|TRBD2
TGTGCCACCGAAGCGGGGGTCCTAAGGGACACAGATACGCAGTATTTT
CATEAGVLRDTDTQYF
>TRBV9|few|TRBJ2-1|.
TGTGCCAGCAGCGTAGGGGACTTAGGTGAGCAGTTCTTC
CASSVGDLGEQFF
>TRBV7-2|.|TRBJ1-2|.
TGTGCCAGCAGTCTGACGGGCGGGGACTACGGCTACACCTTC
CASSLTGGDYGYTF
>TRBV10-3|.|TRBJ1-1|.
TGTGCCATCAGGGGGGAGGGGTTCCCTGAAGCTTTCTTT
CAIRGEGFPEAFF
>TRBV3-1/TRBV3-2|.|TRBJ1-2|.
TGTGCCAGCAGCCAAGAGAGAGAGGGGAGGTATGGCTACACCTTC
CASSQEREGRYGYTF
>TRBV9|.|TRBJ1-3|.
TGTGCCAGCAGCGTAGCCCCCGCCGTCCTCAGGACTACTGGAAACACCATATATTTT
CASSVAPAVLRTTGNTIYF
>TRBV2|once|TRBJ1-3|.
TGTGCCAGCAGTGAAGCGAGAGTTAGTGGAAACACCATATATTTT
CASSEARVSGNTIYF
>TRBV11-2|.|TRBJ2-1|.
TGTGCCAGCCGGGTTGATCATGAGCAGTTCTTC
CASRVDHEQFF
>TRBV7-6|.|TRBJ1-5|.
TGTGCCAGCAGCAACTCCGGGGAACGCGGACAGCCCCAGCATTTT
CASSNSGERGQPQHF
>TRBV6-2/TRBV6-3|.|TRBJ2-3|.
TGTGCCAGCAGTTACCCGGGGAGCACAGATACGCAGTATTTT
CASSYPGSTDTQYF
>TRBV29-1|.|TRBJ1-1|TRBD1
TGCAGCGTTGAAGCCCTCAGGGGACAGACTGAAGCTTTCTTT
CSVEALRGQTEAFF
>TRBV6-5|.|TRBJ1-5|.
TGTGCCAGCAGGTCCACAGGGAATCAGCCCCAGCATTTT
CASRSTGNQPQHF
>TRBV11-2|.|TRBJ1-5|.
TGTGCCAGCAGCCCCTCGGCAGCAGGACAGCCCCAGCATTTT
CASSPSAAGQPQHF
>TRBV11-3|.|TRBJ2-3|TRBD2
TGTGCCAGCAGCTCGGGAGGGGGCACAGATACGCAGTATTTT
CASSSGGGTDTQYF
>TRBV30|few|TRBJ2-1|.
TGTGCCTGGAAGGGAGGTTACAATGAGCAGTTCTTC
CAWKGGYNEQFF
>TRBV9|.|TRBJ2-2|.
TGTGCCAGCAACCGTAGAGCCGGGGAGCTGTTTTTT
CASNRRAGELFF
>TRBV6-5|once|TRBJ2-3|.
TGTGCCAGCAGTTACTCGCGAGTCCTCTCGCGTACGCAGTATTTT
CASSYSRVLSRTQYF
>TRBV7-9|once|TRBJ1-3|.
TGTGCCAGCAGCTCCTTTGCAGGGCCTGGAAACACCATATATTTT
CASSSFAGPGNTIYF
>TRBV7-2|many|TRBJ2-3|.
TGTGCCAGCAGCAAACAGGGATTGGGCACAGATACGCAGTATTTT
CASSKQGLGTDTQYF
>TRBV15|.|TRBJ1-5|TRBD1
TGTGCCACCAGCAGAGATTTTAGGGGGCGCAATCAGCCCCAGCATTTT
CATSRDFRGRNQPQHF
>TRBV18|.|TRBJ2-7|TRBD2
TGTGCCAGCTCACCACCGGCGCCTCAGGCCGGGGGGGAGCAGTACTTC
CASSPPAPQAGGEQYF
>TRBV6-4|.|TRBJ1-2|.
TGTGCCAGCAGTTCAAACACAGGCCCTGGCTATGGCTACACCTTC
CASSSNTGPGYGYTF